What follows are 31 T cell receptor beta chains derived from one specimen sequenced in a study of blood T cell repertoires in COVID-19. Clones were sequenced by immunoSEQ multiplex PCR, and TCRdb holds only the in-frame ones, with some missing. The repertoire holds about 160,000 clones, with about 80% as singletons. The sample consisted of peripheral blood. The receptors come from an older man with acute or convalescent COVID-19.

The chain carries TRBV11-2 and TRBJ2-2, with D possibly matching TRBD2 (6 bases). The CDR3 has 13 residues. Germline assignment: CDR1 SGHAT and CDR2 FQNNGV. V lost 5 bases and J lost 4, with 8 bases in between. The CDR3 loop is CASSLGGTGELFF. The CDR3 DNA reads TGTGCCAGCAGCCTCGGGGGCACCGGGGAGCTGTTTTTT.

The chain joins TRBV12-3 or TRBV12-4 to TRBJ1-2, with unresolved D. The CDR3 has 13 residues. Trimming removed 7 bases from V and 8 bases from J, with 17 bases in between. The CDR3 DNA sequence: TGTGCCAGCACCCCCCTCGGTTCGGGAGGCTACACCTTC. As protein: CASTPLGSGGYTF.

J is TRBJ2-3 and V is TRBV7-6, with 12 bases lining up with TRBD2. V dropped 4 bases and J dropped 4; count of bases not matched to a gene: 3. Germline V lookup: CDR1 SGHVS, CDR2 FNYEAQ. The CDR3 has 15 amino acids. CDR3 nucleotides: TGTGCCAGCAGCTCGACTAGCGGGAGTGCAGATACGCAGTATTTT. Translation gives CASSSTSGSADTQYF.

Here the CDR3 DNA reads TGTGCCAGCAGCTCCACCGGGGGACTCAAAGGGGAGCAGTTCTTC. Its protein is CASSSTGGLKGEQFF. The rearrangement links TRBV7-3 to TRBJ2-1; a possible D gene is TRBD2 (6 bases). In germline, CDR1 is SGHTA, CDR2 FQGTGA. The CDR3 loop spans 15 amino acids. V was trimmed by 4 bases and J by 10 bases, leaving 20 bases between them.

This chain's CDR3 is CAWRSGQGKTNQPQHF. CDR3 DNA: TGTGCCTGGAGATCCGGCCAGGGCAAGACAAATCAGCCCCAGCATTTT. The chain links TRBV30 to TRBJ1-5; D possibly corresponds to TRBD1 (5 bases). V dropped 3 bases and J dropped 4 bases, with 19 bases sitting between them. The CDR3 contains 16 residues. The germline V gene encodes CDR1 GTSNPN and CDR2 SVGIG (reference sequence).

This chain joins TRBV19 and TRBJ2-1, with 7 bases matching TRBD2. Germline CDR1 and CDR2: LNHDA and SQIVND (reference sequence). V was pared by 6 bases and J by 7 bases, with 12 bases of the junction left unmatched. The CDR3 is 15 residues long. CDR3 amino acids: CASSPAERDGNEQFF. CDR3 in DNA: TGTGCCAGTAGCCCAGCGGAGCGGGACGGGAATGAGCAGTTCTTC.

The chain links TRBV6-1 to TRBJ2-7, with D tentatively TRBD1 (6 bases). Looked up from germline, CDR1 is MNHNS and CDR2 is SASEGT. V gave up 1 base and J gave up 3 bases, with 13 bases separating them. This CDR3 is 15 amino acids long. CDR3 in amino acids: CASSEVGGEGYEQYF. The DNA of the CDR3 is TGTGCCAGCAGTGAAGTAGGGGGAGAGGGCTACGAGCAGTACTTC.

The rearrangement uses TRBV9 and TRBJ1-1; weak D call: TRBD1 (5 bases). The V end was cut by 4 bases, the J end by 4 bases, with 14 bases between. The CDR3 extends over 14 amino acids. CDR1 SGDLS and CDR2 YYNGEE come from the germline V gene. The CDR3 loop is CASSPGGGGTEAFF. DNA of the CDR3: TGTGCCAGCAGCCCGGGGGGGGGAGGCACTGAAGCTTTCTTT.

The J gene is TRBJ2-7, the V gene TRBV10-3; 9 nucleotides align to TRBD1. Per the germline V gene, CDR1 is ENHRY and CDR2 is SYGVKD. This CDR3 has 15 amino acids. Trimming cost V 3 bases and J 2 bases; bases outside gene matches: 5. DNA of the CDR3: TGTGCCATCAGTGACCCGACAGGGGGAGCCTACGAGCAGTACTTC. This gives the protein CAISDPTGGAYEQYF.

The sample holds a few counts of this clone. The CDR3 protein is CASSSMTLGQLYGYTF. The CDR3, as DNA: TGTGCCAGCAGTTCCATGACCCTGGGACAGCTTTATGGCTACACCTTC. V and J are TRBV27 and TRBJ1-2; 7 bases line up with TRBD1. Losses at the gene ends were 4 bases for V and 5 bases for J; bases not matched to a gene: 13. Germline lookup yields CDR1 MNHEY and CDR2 SMNVEV (reference sequence). The CDR3 has 16 residues.

The chain has TRBV6-4 and TRBJ2-3; 10 bases agree with TRBD1. The CDR3 length is 15 residues. V was pared by 4 bases and J by 2 bases, with 3 bases of the junction left unmatched. The germline V gene has CDR1 MRHNA and CDR2 SNTAGT. CDR3 loop: CASSVGTGDTDTQYF. CDR3 DNA: TGTGCCAGCAGTGTGGGGACAGGGGACACAGATACGCAGTATTTT.

This chain uses TRBV9 with TRBJ2-3, with a tentative D call TRBD1 (7 bases). This CDR3 spans 13 amino acids. V was clipped by 2 bases and J by 4 bases, with 8 bases between them. The germline V gene has CDR1 SGDLS and CDR2 YYNGEE. The CDR3 coding sequence is TGTGCCAGCAGCGTCAGGGGGGCAGATACGCAGTATTTT. This translates into CASSVRGADTQYF.

CDR3 protein: CASSQERVGGAHTDTQYF. In DNA, the CDR3 is TGCGCCAGCAGCCAAGAACGGGTCGGGGGGGCCCACACAGATACGCAGTATTTT. The V and J genes are TRBV4-1 and TRBJ2-3, with TRBD2 matching over 8 bases. CDR3 length: 18 residues. V gave up 0 bases and J gave up 2 bases; unmatched junction bases: 10. CDR1 is MGHRA, CDR2 YSYEKL, per germline.

CDR3 loop: CASSRGTGIRAFF. The CDR3 coding sequence is TGTGCCAGCAGCCGAGGGACAGGCATACGAGCTTTCTTT. The chain recombines TRBV6-6 with TRBJ1-1; TRBD1 agrees at 8 bases. Per the germline V gene, CDR1 is MNHNY and CDR2 is SVGAGI (reference sequence). Trimming removed 6 bases from V and 10 bases from J; junction bases left unmatched: 10. CDR3 length equals 13 residues.

The rearrangement joins TRBV4-1 to TRBJ1-2; D gene ambiguous. The germline V and J ends were trimmed by 4 bases and 0 bases, with 12 bases remaining between them. Germline lookup yields CDR1 MGHRA and CDR2 YSYEKL. This CDR3 contains 15 residues. Here the CDR3 reads CASSRTGGTNYGYTF. In DNA form, the CDR3 reads TGCGCCAGCAGCCGGACCGGAGGAACTAACTATGGCTACACCTTC.

This chain uses TRBV7-8 with TRBJ1-5, with 7 positions matching TRBD1. CDR1 is SGHVS, CDR2 FQNEAQ, per germline. The CDR3 is 16 amino acids. With V trimmed by 9 bases and J by 0 bases, 11 bases remained unmatched. This CDR3 reads CASRPEGQISNQPQHF. The CDR3 DNA follows: TGTGCCAGTAGACCCGAGGGACAGATTAGCAATCAGCCCCAGCATTTT.

The chain carries TRBV14 and TRBJ2-1; D uncertain. This CDR3 comprises 15 residues. Trimming took 1 base from V and 4 from J, leaving 11 bases between them. Germline CDR1 SGHDN, CDR2 FVKESK. The CDR3 here is CASSQGPATYNEQFF. CDR3 DNA sequence: TGTGCCAGCAGCCAAGGCCCCGCTACGTACAATGAGCAGTTCTTC.

Points on this clone: The same CDR3 can be traced to other DNA sequences in this sample. The CDR3 loop is CASSPGQSYEQYF. The CDR3, as DNA: TGTGCCAGCTCACCGGGCCAGTCCTACGAGCAGTACTTC. V usage is TRBV18 and J usage is TRBJ2-7; D call uncertain. The CDR3 covers 13 residues. Trimming removed 3 bases at V and 1 base at J, with 7 bases between. Germline values: CDR1 KGHSH, CDR2 LQKENI.

J is TRBJ2-5 and V is TRBV21-1; the DNA was not used to check the table's D call, TRBD1. TRBV21-1 is classified as a pseudogene. The CDR3 contains 14 residues. CDR3 protein: CASSKTGGAETQYF. The DNA for the CDR3 is TGTGCCAGCAGCAAAACAGGGGGCGCAGAGACCCAGTACTTC.

The chain is built from TRBV24-1 and TRBJ2-5, with no clear D. Germline values: CDR1 KGHDR, CDR2 SFDVKD. V lost 1 base to trimming and J lost 1 base, with 9 bases between them. There are 15 residues in the CDR3. CDR3 bases: TGTGCCACCAGTGATTTCTCTCCGGGCCAAGAGACCCAGTACTTC. Translating it yields CATSDFSPGQETQYF.

The table lists this clone with many counts. This sequence joins TRBV6-6 and TRBJ2-5; 8 nucleotides line up with TRBD2. The V gene end was trimmed by 5 bases and the J gene end by 0 bases; junction bases not matched to a gene: 14. The CDR3 loop spans 18 amino acids. From germline, CDR1 is MNHNY and CDR2 SVGAGI (reference sequence). CDR3 in amino acids: CASSQTPPWRGDQETQYF. CDR3 coding DNA: TGTGCCAGCAGTCAAACACCCCCCTGGCGGGGGGACCAAGAGACCCAGTACTTC.

The chain links TRBV30 to TRBJ1-2; D is perhaps TRBD1 (5 bases). This CDR3 spans 15 amino acids. Trimming cost V 5 bases and J 1 base, with 17 bases left between them. Germline V CDR1 and CDR2: GTSNPN, SVGIG (reference sequence). CDR3 loop: CAWDPTGFRNYGYTF. The CDR3 DNA reads as TGTGCCTGGGATCCAACAGGCTTTCGTAACTATGGCTACACCTTC.

CDR3 coding DNA: TGTGCCAGCAGCTCCCACCCGACTAGAGGGGATACGCAGTATTTT. It yields the protein CASSSHPTRGDTQYF. The chain employs TRBV13 and TRBJ2-3; tentatively, D is TRBD2 (6 bases). The CDR3 runs to 15 residues. V lost 4 bases, J lost 6 bases, and 17 bases lay in between. Germline V gene data show CDR1 as PRHDT and CDR2 as FYEKMQ (reference sequence).

CDR3 in amino acids: CASRPSDRGEGEQYF. The CDR3 bases are TGTGCCAGCAGACCTTCTGACAGGGGTGAAGGAGAGCAGTACTTC. V is TRBV2 and J is TRBJ2-7; 8 bases fit TRBD1. The CDR3 extends over 15 amino acids. After removal of 6 bases from V and 7 bases from J, the junction contained 14 bases not matched to a gene. In germline, CDR1 is SNHLY, CDR2 FYNNEI.

The chain is built from TRBV13 and TRBJ2-1; 10 positions agree with TRBD1. CDR3 length: 14 residues. V trimming: 5 bases; J trimming: 9 bases; junction bases outside the gene matches: 7. The germline V gene has CDR1 PRHDT and CDR2 FYEKMQ (reference sequence). The DNA of the CDR3 is TGTGCCAGCAGCGCACCGGGACAGGGGACTGAGCAGTTCTTC. Translated: CASSAPGQGTEQFF.

The genes are TRBV13 and TRBJ2-6, with 8 bases aligning to TRBD2. The CDR3 is 15 residues long. V was pared by 5 bases and J by 3 bases, with 3 bases of the junction left unmatched. Germline CDR1 is PRHDT and CDR2 is FYEKMQ (reference sequence). The CDR3 sequence: CASSRRGVGANVLTF. The DNA for the CDR3 is TGTGCCAGCAGCAGGCGGGGGGTTGGGGCCAACGTCCTGACTTTC.

Of note for this clone: A junction end diverges from the germline sequence, so it may reflect a read error. This CDR3 reads CASSFATGHNVQETQYF. The DNA of the CDR3 is TGTGCTAGCAGCTTCGCTACAGGTCATAACGTTCAAGAGACCCAGTACTTC. The V call is TRBV7-7, the J call TRBJ2-5; possible D gene TRBD1, 5 bases. Germline V lookup: CDR1 SSHAT, CDR2 FNYEAQ (reference sequence). There are 17 residues in the CDR3. Full variable domain (missing parts from reference TRBV7-7 and TRBJ2-5): GAGVSQSPRYKVTKRGQDVTLRCDPISSHATLYWYQQALGQGPEFLTYFNYEAQPDKSGLPSDRFSAERPEGSISTLTIQRTEQRDSAMYRCASSFATGHNVQETQYFGPGTRLLVL.

The gene calls are TRBV5-4 and TRBJ2-3; weak D call: TRBD1 (7 bases). In germline, CDR1 is SGHNT, CDR2 YYREEE (reference sequence). Trimming took 6 bases from V and 5 from J, leaving 19 bases between them. The CDR3 spans 15 residues. This chain's CDR3 is CASTNGQGGGDTQYF. The CDR3 DNA reads as TGTGCCAGCACCAACGGGCAGGGGGGTGGAGATACGCAGTATTTT.

This clone appeared a single time. The V gene is TRBV7-6, the J gene TRBJ1-6; the match to TRBD1 covers 7 bases. Germline loops: CDR1 SGHVS, CDR2 FNYEAQ. This CDR3 region has 13 residues. V shed 2 bases, J shed 9 bases, and the junction held 1 base outside the gene matches. The CDR3 reads CASSLQGGSPLHF. The CDR3 DNA reads as TGTGCCAGCAGCTTACAGGGGGGTTCACCCCTCCACTTT.

The rearrangement uses TRBV28 and TRBJ2-6, with TRBD1 matching 7 bases. The CDR3 consists of 15 residues. After removal of 8 bases from V and 0 bases from J, the junction contained 4 bases not matched to a gene. Germline values: CDR1 MDHEN, CDR2 SYDVKM. The CDR3 DNA follows: TGTGCCAGCCATACAGGGGCCTCTGGGGCCAACGTCCTGACTTTC. This sequence encodes CASHTGASGANVLTF.

The J gene is TRBJ2-1, the V gene TRBV7-2, with TRBD2 identical over 7 bases. Germline trimming cut 5 bases from V and 7 bases from J; bases unmatched to any gene: 11. Germline V gene sequence: CDR1 SGHTA, CDR2 FQGNSA. CDR3 length equals 15 residues. The CDR3 DNA is TGTGCCAGCAGCCCTCAAGCCTCGCGGGGGAATGAGCAGTTCTTC. It is translated as CASSPQASRGNEQFF.